A selection of T cell receptor beta chains follows, all from one sample in a study of T cell responses to AZD1222 COVID-19 vaccine. The table came from immunoSEQ multiplex PCR; TCRdb's copy has only in-frame clones and leaves some out. This sample has around 120,000 clones, with 85% to 90% found just once. Sequenced material: peripheral blood, taken on day 0 of AZD1222 vaccination. The receptors were sampled from an adult in good health. The conserved cysteine and the conserved F or W are not part of the CDR3 here. The D gene is left open where the match is weak.

d_call	v_call	j_call	cdr3_aa
-	TRBV2	TRBJ1-1	ASSEERLLGSEAF
-	TRBV6-1	TRBJ2-5	ASSESTGQETQY
TRBD1	TRBV5-1	TRBJ1-3	ASSPGTGGNTIY
-	TRBV6-5	TRBJ2-2	ASTYSTMTNTGELF
-	TRBV28	TRBJ2-3	ASNQERRTDTQY
TRBD2	TRBV3-1/TRBV3-2	TRBJ2-3	ASSHGSGRPIGTQY
TRBD1	TRBV5-4	TRBJ2-5	ASSTDRFWQETQY
TRBD1	TRBV6-1	TRBJ1-1	ASSESDRGRAF
-	TRBV2	TRBJ1-1	ASSERQGRTEAF
-	TRBV18	TRBJ2-1	ASSSGGTIEQF
-	TRBV6-4	TRBJ2-1	ASSGSHNEQF
-	TRBV15	TRBJ2-3	ATSRGPSGLSDTQY
-	TRBV6-5	TRBJ2-3	ASSYSHSFTDTQY
-	TRBV7-9	TRBJ2-1	ASSFSGALGGNEQF
-	TRBV19	TRBJ1-2	ASSIGLFYGYT
-	TRBV2	TRBJ2-5	ATAGFTGTQY
-	TRBV10-3	TRBJ1-2	AISAGQGSDGYT
-	TRBV3-1/TRBV3-2	TRBJ2-3	ASSQGRRGGPPDTQY
TRBD1	TRBV23-1	TRBJ1-5	ASSADRGGRPQH
-	TRBV12-3/TRBV12-4	TRBJ1-1	ASSPTPNTEAF
-	TRBV18	TRBJ2-1	ASSPTQGNEQF
-	TRBV4-3	TRBJ1-5	ASSPQYGNQPQH
-	TRBV2	TRBJ2-1	ASSARPDNEQF
TRBD2	TRBV5-1	TRBJ2-7	ASSLALAGGYEQY
TRBD2	TRBV7-7	TRBJ2-7	ASSEGLAGRYEQY
-	TRBV19	TRBJ1-5	ASSTRGYQPQH
TRBD1	TRBV6-5	TRBJ1-2	ASTRGRGDYGYT
TRBD2	TRBV19	TRBJ2-7	ASRPRGSGGLSYEQY
-	TRBV9	TRBJ1-6	ASSVAGGSYNSPLH
-	TRBV28	TRBJ1-1	ASSPAPGRSAF
-	TRBV2	TRBJ2-7	ASRPAGNSYEQY
TRBD2	TRBV4-1	TRBJ2-7	ASSQVKTSYYEQY
-	TRBV2	TRBJ2-5	ASNQWGRQETQY
TRBD1	TRBV6-5	TRBJ2-2	ASIGTGNTGELF
-	TRBV12-5	TRBJ2-5	ASGTGGWTQY
-	TRBV21-1	TRBJ2-3	ASSRFHRSSTDTQY
-	TRBV19	TRBJ1-2	ASSISRETRYT
TRBD1	TRBV27	TRBJ2-1	ASNQGVQSSYNEQF
-	TRBV6-5	TRBJ2-1	ASTAGHGNEQF
-	TRBV6-2/TRBV6-3	TRBJ1-1	ASSLRRTEAF
TRBD2	TRBV7-9	TRBJ2-3	ASSTRPTSGGTDTQY
-	TRBV5-1	TRBJ1-2	ASRPDSSYGYT
-	TRBV6-1	TRBJ2-7	ASSGGETALTYEQY
-	TRBV2	TRBJ2-1	ASRRVHNEQF
-	TRBV5-1	TRBJ2-5	ASSFEGSETQY
TRBD2	TRBV9	TRBJ2-5	ASSARGAGAPETQY
-	TRBV9	TRBJ1-5	ASSPDPGQPQH
-	TRBV6-5	TRBJ2-1	ASSYPPIREQF
TRBD2	TRBV6-5	TRBJ2-2	ASSYGEREGTGELF
-	TRBV5-4	TRBJ1-2	ASSTATENYGYT
TRBD2	TRBV7-9	TRBJ2-7	ASETQRLAGYEQY